The clone carrying this TCR beta chain has only a few counts. CDR3 size: 13 residues. With 0 bases removed from V and 7 bases from J, the gap between germline ends came to 9 bases. Germline values: CDR1 KGHSH, CDR2 LQKENI. The record originates from a study of blood T cell repertoires in COVID-19. Study-level information: PBMCs, B-cell-depleted T cells, or T cells were the source of the cDNA or gDNA that made up the material.

Sequencing was performed with immunoSEQ multiplex PCR; in TCRdb, only in-frame clones are kept and a portion is missing. The sample carries approximately 170,000 clones, 75% to 90% recorded once. The source of this sequence is a woman aged 70-85 years with COVID-19, enrolled during active disease. Sample: peripheral blood. The rearrangement joins TRBV18 to TRBJ1-1; possibly TRBD1 for D (5 bases). CDR3 sequence (DNA): TGTGCCAGCTCACCACCCCAGGGCATTGAAGCTTTCTTT. Protein product: CASSPPQGIEAFF.